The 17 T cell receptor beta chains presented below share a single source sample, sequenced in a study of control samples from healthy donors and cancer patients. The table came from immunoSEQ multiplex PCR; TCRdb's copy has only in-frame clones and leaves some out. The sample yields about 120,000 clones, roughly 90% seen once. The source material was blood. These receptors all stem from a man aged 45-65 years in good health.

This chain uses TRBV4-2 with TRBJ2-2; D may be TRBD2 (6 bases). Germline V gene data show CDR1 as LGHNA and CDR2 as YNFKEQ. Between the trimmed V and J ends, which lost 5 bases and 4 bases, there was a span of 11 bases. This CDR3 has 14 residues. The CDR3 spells CASSSGRATGELFF. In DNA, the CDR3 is TGTGCCAGCAGCTCCGGGAGAGCCACCGGGGAGCTGTTTTTT.

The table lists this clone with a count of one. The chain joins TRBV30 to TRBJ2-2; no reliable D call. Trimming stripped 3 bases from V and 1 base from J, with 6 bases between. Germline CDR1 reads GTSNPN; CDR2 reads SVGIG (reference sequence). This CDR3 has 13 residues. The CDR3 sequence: CAWRALNTGELFF. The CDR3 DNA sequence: TGTGCCTGGAGGGCACTGAACACCGGGGAGCTGTTTTTT.

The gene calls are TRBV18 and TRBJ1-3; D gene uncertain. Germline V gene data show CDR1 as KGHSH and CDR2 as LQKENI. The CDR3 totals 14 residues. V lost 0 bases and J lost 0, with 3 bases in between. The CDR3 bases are TGTGCCAGCTCACCACCAAACTCTGGAAACACCATATATTTT. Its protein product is CASSPPNSGNTIYF.

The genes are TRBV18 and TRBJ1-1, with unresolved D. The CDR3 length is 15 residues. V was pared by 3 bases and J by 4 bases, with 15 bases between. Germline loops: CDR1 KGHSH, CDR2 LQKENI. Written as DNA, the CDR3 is TGTGCCAGCTCACCGCTCGCGGTAGCGGGCACTGAAGCTTTCTTT. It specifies CASSPLAVAGTEAFF.

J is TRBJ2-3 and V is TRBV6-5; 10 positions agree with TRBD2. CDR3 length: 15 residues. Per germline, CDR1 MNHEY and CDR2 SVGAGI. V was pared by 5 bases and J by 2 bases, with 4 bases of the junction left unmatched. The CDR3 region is CASSRTSGPTDTQYF. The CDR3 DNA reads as TGTGCCAGCAGTCGGACTAGCGGACCCACAGATACGCAGTATTTT.

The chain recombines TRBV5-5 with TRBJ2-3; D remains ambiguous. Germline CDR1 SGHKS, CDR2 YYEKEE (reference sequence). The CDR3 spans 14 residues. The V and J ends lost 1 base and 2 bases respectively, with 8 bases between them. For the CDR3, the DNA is TGTGCCAGCAGCTTGAGCAGAGCCACAGATACGCAGTATTTT. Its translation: CASSLSRATDTQYF.

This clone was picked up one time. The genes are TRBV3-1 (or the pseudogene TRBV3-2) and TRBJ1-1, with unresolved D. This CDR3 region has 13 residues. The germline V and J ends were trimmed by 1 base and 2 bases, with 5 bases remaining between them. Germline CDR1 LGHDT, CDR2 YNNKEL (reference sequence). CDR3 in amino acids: CASSQAENTEAFF. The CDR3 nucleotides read TGTGCCAGCAGCCAAGCAGAAAACACTGAAGCTTTCTTT.

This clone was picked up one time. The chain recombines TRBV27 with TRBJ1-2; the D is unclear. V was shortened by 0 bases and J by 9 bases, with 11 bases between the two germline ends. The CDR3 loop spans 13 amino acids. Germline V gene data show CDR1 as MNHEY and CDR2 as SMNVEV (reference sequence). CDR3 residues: CASSLSSAARYTF. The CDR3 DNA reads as TGTGCCAGCAGTTTATCCTCAGCAGCTCGCTACACCTTC.

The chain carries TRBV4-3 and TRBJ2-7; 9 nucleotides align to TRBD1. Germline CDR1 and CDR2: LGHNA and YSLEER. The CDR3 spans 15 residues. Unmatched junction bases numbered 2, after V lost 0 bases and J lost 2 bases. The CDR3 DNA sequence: TGCGCCAGCAGCCAAGAGAGACAGGGGGCCTACGAGCAGTACTTC. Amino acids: CASSQERQGAYEQYF.

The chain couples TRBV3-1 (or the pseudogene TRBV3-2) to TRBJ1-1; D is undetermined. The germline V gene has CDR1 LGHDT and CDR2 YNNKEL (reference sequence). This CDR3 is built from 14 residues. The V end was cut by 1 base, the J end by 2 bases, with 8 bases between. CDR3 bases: TGTGCCAGCAGCCAAGCCTCCATAAACACTGAAGCTTTCTTT. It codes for CASSQASINTEAFF.

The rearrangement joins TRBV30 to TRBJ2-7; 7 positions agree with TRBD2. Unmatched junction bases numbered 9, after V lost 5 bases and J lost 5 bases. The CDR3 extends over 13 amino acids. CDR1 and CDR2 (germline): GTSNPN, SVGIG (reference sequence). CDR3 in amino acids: CAWAHGGRNEQYF. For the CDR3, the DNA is TGTGCCTGGGCCCACGGGGGGAGGAACGAGCAGTACTTC.

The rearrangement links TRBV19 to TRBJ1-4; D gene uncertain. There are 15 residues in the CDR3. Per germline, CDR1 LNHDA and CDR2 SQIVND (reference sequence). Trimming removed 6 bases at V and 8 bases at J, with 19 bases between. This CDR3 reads CASRLPGSLGEKLFF. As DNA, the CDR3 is TGTGCCAGTAGGCTCCCGGGTTCCTTAGGGGAAAAACTGTTTTTT.

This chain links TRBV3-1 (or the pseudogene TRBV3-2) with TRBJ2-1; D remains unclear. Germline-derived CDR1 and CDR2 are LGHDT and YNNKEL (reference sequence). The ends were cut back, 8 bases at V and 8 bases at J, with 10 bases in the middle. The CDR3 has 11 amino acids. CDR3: CASSWSDEQFF. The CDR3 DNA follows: TGTGCCAGCTCCTGGTCGGATGAGCAGTTCTTC.

This CDR3 is CARSLEDEANGANVLTF. CDR3 in DNA: TGTGCCAGAAGCTTGGAAGATGAGGCGAACGGGGCCAACGTCCTGACTTTC. V usage is TRBV5-3 and J usage is TRBJ2-6; D is unresolved. TRBV5-3 is reported as an ORF; its role is uncertain. Trimming cost V 0 bases and J 4 bases, with 14 bases left between them. This CDR3 is built from 17 residues.

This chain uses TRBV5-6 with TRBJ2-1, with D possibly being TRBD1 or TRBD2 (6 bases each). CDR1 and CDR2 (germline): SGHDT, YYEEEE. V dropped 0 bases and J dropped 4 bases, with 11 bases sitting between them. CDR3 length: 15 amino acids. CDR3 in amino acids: CASSLDGGLYNEQFF. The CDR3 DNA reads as TGTGCCAGCAGCTTGGACGGGGGCTTATACAATGAGCAGTTCTTC.

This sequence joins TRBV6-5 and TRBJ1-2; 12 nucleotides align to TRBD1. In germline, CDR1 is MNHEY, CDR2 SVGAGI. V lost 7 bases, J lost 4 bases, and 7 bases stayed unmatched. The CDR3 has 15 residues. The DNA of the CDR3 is TGTGCCAGCAAGCCCGGGACAGGGGGCGCCTATGGCTACACCTTC. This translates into CASKPGTGGAYGYTF.

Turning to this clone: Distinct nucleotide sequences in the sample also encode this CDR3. CDR3 bases: TGCGCCAGCAGCCAAGTAGCAACAGGGGGCGCATATACTGAAGCTTTCTTT. It translates to CASSQVATGGAYTEAFF. The chain carries TRBV4-1 and TRBJ1-1; 9 nucleotides agree with TRBD1. This CDR3 has 17 amino acids. CDR1 is MGHRA, CDR2 YSYEKL, per germline. V dropped 1 base and J dropped 5; count of bases not matched to a gene: 11.